This TCR beta chain was profiled in a study of cytomegalovirus exposure and HLA in healthy donors. Germline V lookup: CDR1 MNHEY, CDR2 SMNVEV (reference sequence). V was pared by 3 bases and J by 9 bases, with 7 bases of the junction left unmatched. This CDR3 comprises 14 residues. About this clone: The antigen is undetermined.

The PCR used 60 Vbeta and 13 Jbeta primers. The protocol was immunoSEQ multiplex PCR, while the TCRdb copy is restricted to in-frame clones and leaves out a portion. The record lists 45,000 to 70,000 clones, of which the ten most abundant hold around 10%. Study-level findings and limits: A few CMV-associated chains were confirmed in vitro to be specific for CMV antigens.

The V call is TRBV27, the J call TRBJ1-2; TRBD1 matches 10 bases. This clonotype was sampled from a woman between 45 and 65 years old in good health and CMV-seropositive. The sequenced material came from PBMCs. In DNA, the CDR3 is TGTGCCAGCAGTTTGAGGACAGGGGGGTATAGCTACACCTTC. Residues: CASSLRTGGYSYTF.